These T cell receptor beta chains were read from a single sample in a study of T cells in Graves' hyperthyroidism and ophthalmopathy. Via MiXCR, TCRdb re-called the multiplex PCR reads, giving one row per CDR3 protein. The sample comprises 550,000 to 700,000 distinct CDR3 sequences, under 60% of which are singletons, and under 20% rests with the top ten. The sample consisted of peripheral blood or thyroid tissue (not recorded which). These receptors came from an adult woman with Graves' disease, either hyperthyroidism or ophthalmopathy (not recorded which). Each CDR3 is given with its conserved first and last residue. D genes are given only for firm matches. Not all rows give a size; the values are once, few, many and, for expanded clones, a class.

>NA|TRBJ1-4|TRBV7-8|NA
CASRLRTLDTEKLFF
TGTGCCAGCAGACTCCGGACGCTGGACACTGAAAAACTGTTTTTT
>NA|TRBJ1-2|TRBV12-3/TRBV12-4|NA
CASSRGETRGYTF
TGTGCCAGCAGCCGGGGGGAGACGCGCGGCTACACCTTC
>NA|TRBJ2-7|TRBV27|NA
CVSSPRVGYEQYF
TGTGTCAGCAGTCCCCGGGTAGGGTACGAGCAGTACTTC
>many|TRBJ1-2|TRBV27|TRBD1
CASSWDRRGYTF
TGTGCCAGCAGTTGGGACAGAAGGGGCTACACCTTC
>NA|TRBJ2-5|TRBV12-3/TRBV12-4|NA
CASSYTGLQETQYF
TGTGCCAGCAGTTACACGGGACTCCAAGAGACCCAGTACTTC
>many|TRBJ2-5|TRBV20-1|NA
CSAREGGVRETQYF
TGCAGTGCTAGGGAGGGGGGTGTTCGGGAGACCCAGTACTTC
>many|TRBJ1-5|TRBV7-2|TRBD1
CASSLDRAQPQHF
TGTGCCAGCAGTTTGGACAGGGCACAGCCCCAGCATTTT
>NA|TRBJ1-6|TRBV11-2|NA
CASSRADIYNSPLHF
TGTGCCAGCAGCCGGGCCGACATCTATAATTCACCCCTCCACTTT
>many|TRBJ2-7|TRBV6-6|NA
CASKSASSYEQYF
TGTGCCAGCAAAAGCGCCAGCTCCTACGAGCAGTACTTC
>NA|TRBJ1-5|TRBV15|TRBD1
CATSSGTGGYEQPQHF
TGTGCCACCAGCTCCGGGACAGGGGGTTACGAGCAGCCCCAGCATTTT
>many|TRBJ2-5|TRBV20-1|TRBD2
CSAATSGSETQYF
TGCAGTGCTGCGACTAGCGGGAGTGAGACCCAGTACTTC
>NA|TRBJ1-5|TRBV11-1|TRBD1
CASSRTGGGRFVTSNQPQHF
TGCGCCAGCAGCCGTACAGGGGGTGGCAGGTTCGTCACTAGCAATCAGCCCCAGCATTTT
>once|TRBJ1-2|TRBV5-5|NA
CASSLAPDRANYGYTF
TGTGCCAGCAGCTTGGCTCCGGACAGAGCTAACTATGGCTACACCTTC
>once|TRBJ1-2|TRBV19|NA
CASRSRGLDGYTF
TGTGCCAGTAGGAGCAGGGGATTAGATGGCTACACCTTC
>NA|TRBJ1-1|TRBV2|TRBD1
CASSVDRGGEAFF
TGTGCCAGCAGTGTCGACAGGGGTGGTGAAGCTTTCTTT
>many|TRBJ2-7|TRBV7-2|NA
CASSRNSYEQYF
TGTGCCAGCAGTAGAAACTCCTACGAGCAGTACTTC
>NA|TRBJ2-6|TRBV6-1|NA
CASSEVGGSGANVLTF
TGTGCCAGCAGTGAAGTGGGGGGCTCTGGGGCCAACGTCCTGACTTTC
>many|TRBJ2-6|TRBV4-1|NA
CASSQGPPGEANVLTF
TGCGCCAGCAGCCAAGGACCGCCCGGTGAGGCCAACGTCCTGACTTTC
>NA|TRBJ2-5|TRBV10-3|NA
CAISESTTGEETQYF
TGTGCCATCAGTGAGTCGACGACAGGTGAAGAGACCCAGTACTTC
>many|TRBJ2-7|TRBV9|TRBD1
CASSVGGGHSYEQYF
TGTGCCAGCAGCGTAGGAGGGGGCCACTCCTACGAGCAGTACTTC
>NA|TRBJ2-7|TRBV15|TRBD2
CATSRGTSGTYEQYF
TGTGCCACCAGCAGAGGGACTAGCGGCACCTACGAGCAGTACTTC
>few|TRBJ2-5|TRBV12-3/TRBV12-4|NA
CASSFIVKTQYF
TGTGCCAGCAGTTTTATAGTGAAGACCCAGTACTTC
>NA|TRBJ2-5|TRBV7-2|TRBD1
CASGRQGKWDQPQYF
TGTGCCAGCGGCCGACAGGGGAAATGGGATCAGCCCCAGTACTTC
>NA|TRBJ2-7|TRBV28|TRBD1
CASNPGQIPVYEQYF
TGTGCCAGCAACCCGGGACAGATCCCCGTGTACGAGCAGTACTTC
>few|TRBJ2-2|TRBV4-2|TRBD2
CASSQGGLAGAAGELFF
TGTGCCAGCAGCCAAGGGGGACTAGCGGGAGCCGCCGGGGAGCTGTTTTTT
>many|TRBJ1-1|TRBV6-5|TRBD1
CASSNPGQGFWDTEAFF
TGTGCCAGCAGTAACCCGGGACAGGGATTTTGGGACACTGAAGCTTTCTTT
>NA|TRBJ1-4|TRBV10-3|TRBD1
CASLGQGADEKLFF
TGTGCCAGCCTAGGACAGGGGGCAGATGAAAAACTGTTTTTT
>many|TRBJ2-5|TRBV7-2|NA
CASSPERLKETQYF
TGTGCCAGCAGCCCGGAACGACTGAAAGAGACCCAGTACTTC
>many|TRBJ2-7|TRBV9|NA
CASSVSGAIRTYEQYF
TGTGCCAGCAGCGTATCAGGGGCTATTAGGACCTACGAGCAGTACTTC
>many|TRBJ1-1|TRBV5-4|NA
CASRTPNTEAFF
TGTGCCAGCCGAACCCCGAACACTGAAGCTTTCTTT
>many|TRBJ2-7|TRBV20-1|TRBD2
CSAGLAGGPYEQYF
TGCAGTGCTGGACTAGCGGGAGGCCCCTACGAGCAGTACTTC
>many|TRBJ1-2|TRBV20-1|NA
CSARARSSGAYGYTF
TGCAGTGCTAGGGCCCGATCGTCAGGGGCCTATGGCTACACCTTC
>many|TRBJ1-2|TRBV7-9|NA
CASTSDSNYGYTF
TGTGCCAGCACCTCGGACAGTAACTATGGCTACACCTTC
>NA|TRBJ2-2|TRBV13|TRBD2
CASQAGGGELFF
TGTGCCAGCCAAGCGGGAGGTGGGGAGCTGTTTTTT
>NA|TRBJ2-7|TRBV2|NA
CASSERSGSYPYEQYF
TGTGCCAGCAGTGAACGGTCCGGGAGTTACCCCTACGAGCAGTACTTC
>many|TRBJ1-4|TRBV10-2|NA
CASSESTPATNEKLFF
TGCGCCAGCAGTGAGTCAACCCCAGCAACTAATGAAAAACTGTTTTTT
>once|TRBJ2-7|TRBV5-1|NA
CASSPSLTSSEQYF
TGCGCCAGCAGCCCCTCTCTTACTAGTTCCGAGCAGTACTTC
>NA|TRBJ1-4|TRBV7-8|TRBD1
CASSLVRQGEKLFF
TGTGCCAGCAGCTTAGTGAGACAGGGTGAAAAACTGTTTTTT
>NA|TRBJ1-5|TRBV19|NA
CASSMRGVTYEHF
TGTGCCAGTAGTATGAGGGGGGTCACCTACGAGCATTTT
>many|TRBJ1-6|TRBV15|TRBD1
CATSPLWTGLDSPLHF
TGTGCCACCAGCCCCCTCTGGACAGGGTTGGATTCACCCCTCCACTTT
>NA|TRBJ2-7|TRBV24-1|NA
CATSSHGYEQYF
TGTGCCACCAGTAGCCATGGATACGAGCAGTACTTC
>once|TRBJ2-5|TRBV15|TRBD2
CATSREMWRAGEATQYF
TGTGCCACCAGCAGAGAAATGTGGCGAGCGGGAGAGGCTACCCAGTACTTC
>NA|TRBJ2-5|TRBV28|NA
CASRETGLETQYF
TGTGCCAGCAGAGAAACAGGGTTGGAGACCCAGTACTTC
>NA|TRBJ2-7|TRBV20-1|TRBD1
CSATGTGPPYEQYF
TGCAGTGCTACCGGGACAGGGCCCCCCTACGAGCAGTACTTC
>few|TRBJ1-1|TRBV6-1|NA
CASRRGGEAFF
TGTGCCAGCAGGAGGGGGGGGGAAGCTTTCTTT
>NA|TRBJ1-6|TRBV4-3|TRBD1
CASSLESGTGDSPLHF
TGCGCCAGCAGCCTGGAGTCCGGGACAGGGGATTCACCCCTCCACTTT
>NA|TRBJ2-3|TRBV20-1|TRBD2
CSAAGTSAIDTQYF
TGCAGTGCGGCCGGGACTAGCGCGATAGATACGCAGTATTTT
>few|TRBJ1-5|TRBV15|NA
CATSRGEGDQPQHF
TGTGCCACCAGCAGGGGTGAGGGTGATCAGCCCCAGCATTTT
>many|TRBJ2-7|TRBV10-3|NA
CAIRGTDSSYEQYF
TGTGCCATCAGGGGGACGGATAGCTCCTACGAGCAGTACTTC
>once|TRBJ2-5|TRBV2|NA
CASSVGDGWTQYF
TGTGCCAGCAGTGTCGGGGACGGTTGGACCCAGTACTTC
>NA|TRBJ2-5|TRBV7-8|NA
CASSSRALYQPQYF
TGTGCCAGCAGCTCCCGGGCGCTATATCAGCCCCAGTACTTC
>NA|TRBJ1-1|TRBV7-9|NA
CASTKTGSTEAFF
TGTGCCAGCACCAAGACGGGCAGCACTGAAGCTTTCTTT
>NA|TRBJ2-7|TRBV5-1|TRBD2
CASRREASDEQYF
TGCGCCAGCCGGCGGGAGGCTAGCGACGAGCAGTACTTC
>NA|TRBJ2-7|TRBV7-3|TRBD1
CASSLGTGEDEQYF
TGTGCCAGCAGCCTAGGGACAGGGGAAGACGAGCAGTACTTC
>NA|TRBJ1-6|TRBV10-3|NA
CAISVSASSYNSPLHF
TGTGCCATCAGTGTCAGTGCTAGCTCCTATAATTCACCCCTCCACTTT